This TCR beta chain originates from a study of cytomegalovirus exposure and HLA in healthy donors. With 60 Vbeta and 13 Jbeta primers, the PCR was carried out. Data came from immunoSEQ multiplex PCR; TCRdb stores just in-frame clones and leaves some out. The table shows under 200,000 clones, with around nine tenths occurring only once. Study-wide results and caveats: Some V segments could not be told apart, so they were left out, TRBV6-2 and TRBV6-3 among them. TCR beta chains numbering some 160 were designated cytomegalovirus-associated. Clonal expansion, a later analysis showed, was greater in HLA-associated TCR beta chains than in equally common others. Sequencing artifact likely explains a cluster of highly shared sequence variants.

In the case of this clone: As yet, its antigen is unknown.

The trim removed 7 bases at V and 6 bases at J, leaving 11 bases unmatched. This CDR3 has 15 residues. Germline values: CDR1 SNHLY, CDR2 FYNNEI. The source material was PBMCs. The clonotype originates from a woman in her 30s in good health and CMV-seronegative. The chain employs TRBV2 and TRBJ2-2; 7 bases line up with TRBD1. Written as DNA, the CDR3 is TGTGCCAGCACCGCCGACAGGGCCAGGCCCGGGGAGCTGTTTTTT. Its protein product is CASTADRARPGELFF.